Below are 15 T cell receptor beta chains sequenced from a single sample in a study of T-cell memory formation after mild COVID-19. A single record per CDR3 protein comes from TCRdb applying MiXCR to the 5' RACE reads. Of about 170,000 distinct CDR3 sequences in the sample, 10% to 15% were seen once. The sequencing sample was made of PBMCs or a T cell subset sorted from them (not recorded which). These receptor sequences come from a man between 18 and 29 years old who had mild COVID-19 (a few samples of this study predate the infection). Cell type and time point are not known.

This clonotype has more than one count but fewer than ten. The chain couples TRBV20-1 to TRBJ2-1; D is perhaps TRBD2 (5 bases). With 6 bases removed from V and 3 bases from J, the gap between germline ends came to 15 bases. The CDR3 runs to 14 residues. Germline assignment: CDR1 DFQATT and CDR2 SNEGSKA (reference sequence). The CDR3 DNA reads as TGCAGTGCCCAGAGCGGTAGCGTCTACAATGAGCAGTTCTTC. This translates into CSAQSGSVYNEQFF.

This clonotype is labeled as medium-sized. The rearrangement joins TRBV4-3 to TRBJ2-7; the D call may be TRBD1 or TRBD2 (5 bases each). Per the germline V gene, CDR1 is LGHNA and CDR2 is YSLEER. CDR3 length equals 16 residues. V was clipped by 4 bases and J by 0 bases, with 16 bases between them. CDR3 nucleotide sequence: TGCGCCAGCAGCCGCGGACACGGGGACCGCTCCTACGAGCAGTACTTC. Translating it yields CASSRGHGDRSYEQYF.

There are a few counts of this clonotype. The chain couples TRBV5-1 to TRBJ2-3; D possibly corresponds to TRBD2 (7 bases). Germline loops: CDR1 SGHRS, CDR2 YFSETQ. The CDR3 has 15 amino acids. Trimming left V 5 bases short and J 5 bases short, with 18 bases between. CDR3 amino acids: CASSFVGGRQDTQYF. In nucleotides, the CDR3 is TGCGCCAGCAGTTTCGTGGGGGGGCGGCAAGATACGCAGTATTTT.

This sequence joins TRBV5-1 and TRBJ2-2, with TRBD2 identical over 8 bases. Unmatched junction bases numbered 5, after V lost 4 bases and J lost 3 bases. The CDR3 covers 15 residues. Germline assignment: CDR1 SGHRS and CDR2 YFSETQ. The CDR3 is CASSLPGGDTGELFF. The DNA for the CDR3 is TGCGCCAGCAGCCTACCGGGAGGGGACACCGGGGAGCTGTTTTTT. Variable domain in full (rest from reference TRBV5-1 and TRBJ2-2): KAGVTQTPRYLIKTRGQQVTLSCSPISGHRSVSWYQQTPGQGLQFLFEYFSETQRNKGNFPGRFSGRQFSNSRSEMNVSTLELGDSALYLCASSLPGGDTGELFFGEGSRLTVL.

Remarks on this clonotype: Being one base from a much bigger clone, this may be a read error. The chain has TRBV4-1 and TRBJ1-2; D not resolved. The germline V gene encodes CDR1 MGHRA and CDR2 YSYEKL. The CDR3 is 15 amino acids. Between the trimmed V and J ends, which lost 0 bases and 7 bases, there was a span of 15 bases. CDR3 in amino acids: CASSQDAPDTSGYTF. DNA of the CDR3: TGCGCCAGCAGCCAAGACGCCCCCGACACTAGTGGCTACACCTTC.

This clonotype was seen a few times. The V gene is TRBV14, the J gene TRBJ2-1; weak D call: TRBD1 (7 bases). The CDR3 length is 13 residues. Germline V gene lookup returns CDR1 SGHDN and CDR2 FVKESK. The V gene lost 0 bases and the J gene lost 13 bases, with 13 bases spanning the gap. The CDR3 reads CASSQERQGGQFF. The CDR3 bases are TGTGCCAGCAGCCAAGAGAGGCAGGGGGGACAGTTCTTC.

This clonotype appeared a few times. V gene TRBV20-1 combines with J gene TRBJ1-1, with 7 bases identical to TRBD1. Germline V gene lookup returns CDR1 DFQATT and CDR2 SNEGSKA (reference sequence). V shed 0 bases and J 2 bases; nucleotides not matched to a gene: 6. The CDR3 has 15 residues. In nucleotides, the CDR3 is TGCAGTGCTAGAGACACGGGACAGACCAACACTGAAGCTTTCTTT. Translating it yields CSARDTGQTNTEAFF.

This clonotype appeared a few times. The chain recombines TRBV5-6 with TRBJ1-5, with D unresolved. The CDR3 totals 16 residues. The germline V gene encodes CDR1 SGHDT and CDR2 YYEEEE. V shed 2 bases and J shed 2 bases, with 14 bases lying between them. CDR3 bases: TGTGCCAGCAGCTTACGTCGGAGGCAGGGCAATCAGCCCCAGCATTTT. Translating it yields CASSLRRRQGNQPQHF.

This clonotype turned up a few times. The chain combines TRBV7-2 with TRBJ2-7; D might be TRBD2 (6 bases). Germline CDR1 reads SGHTA; CDR2 reads FQGNSA. The CDR3 runs 13 residues. V was cut by 4 bases and J by 3 bases, with 10 bases left in between. CDR3: CASSSGVGYEQYV. CDR3 nucleotides: TGTGCCAGCAGCTCGGGAGTAGGCTACGAGCAGTACGTC.

This clonotype was detected a few times. V is TRBV5-1 and J is TRBJ2-1; the match to TRBD2 covers 11 bases. The J segment lost 6 bases and the V segment lost 3 bases, leaving 8 bases of the junction unmatched. CDR3 length: 16 amino acids. Germline CDR1 reads SGHRS; CDR2 reads YFSETQ. The CDR3 protein is CASSSLLAGDLNEQFF. The CDR3, as DNA: TGCGCCAGCAGCTCACTACTAGCGGGGGATCTCAATGAGCAGTTCTTC. The complete variable domain, with remaining parts taken from reference TRBV5-1 and TRBJ2-1, reads KAGVTQTPRYLIKTRGQQVTLSCSPISGHRSVSWYQQTPGQGLQFLFEYFSETQRNKGNFPGRFSGRQFSNSRSEMNVSTLELGDSALYLCASSSLLAGDLNEQFFGPGTRLTVL.

This clonotype was detected a few times. This CDR3 is CASSRDGIEKLFF. The CDR3 DNA reads as TGTGCCAGCAGCCGGGACGGAATTGAAAAACTGTTTTTT. The chain carries TRBV6-1 and TRBJ1-4; D perhaps matches TRBD1 (5 bases). Germline V lookup: CDR1 MNHNS, CDR2 SASEGT. The germline V and J ends were trimmed by 6 bases and 7 bases, with 12 bases remaining between them. CDR3 length: 13 amino acids.

The chain uses TRBV5-1 and TRBJ1-4, with 9 bases that match TRBD1. Germline CDR1 is SGHRS and CDR2 is YFSETQ. This CDR3 has 14 amino acids. Unmatched junction bases numbered 5, after V lost 3 bases and J lost 8 bases. The DNA for the CDR3 is TGCGCCAGCAGCTCGGGACAGGGTGGCGAAAAACTGTTTTTT. It yields the protein CASSSGQGGEKLFF. The complete variable domain, with remaining parts taken from reference TRBV5-1 and TRBJ1-4, reads KAGVTQTPRYLIKTRGQQVTLSCSPISGHRSVSWYQQTPGQGLQFLFEYFSETQRNKGNFPGRFSGRQFSNSRSEMNVSTLELGDSALYLCASSSGQGGEKLFFGSGTQLSVL.

This clonotype has just a few counts. The chain recombines TRBV5-1 with TRBJ1-1; D may be TRBD1 (5 bases). Trimming shortened V by 3 bases and J by 5 bases, and 14 bases separated the two germline ends. This CDR3 contains 14 residues. Germline loops: CDR1 SGHRS, CDR2 YFSETQ. CDR3: CASSSGRVGTEAFF. CDR3 DNA: TGCGCCAGCAGCTCTGGCAGGGTAGGAACTGAAGCTTTCTTT.

This clonotype has more than one count but fewer than ten. V gene TRBV25-1 combines with J gene TRBJ1-1; no definite D call. V lost 0 bases and J 6 bases, leaving 8 bases between the germline ends. This CDR3 is built from 13 residues. Germline CDR1 is MGHDK and CDR2 is SYGVNS. This CDR3 is CASSEYREAEAFF. CDR3 coding DNA: TGTGCCAGCAGTGAATATCGGGAAGCTGAAGCTTTCTTT.

The chain combines TRBV12-3 or TRBV12-4 with TRBJ1-1, with a tentative D call TRBD1 (5 bases). The CDR3 sequence is 12 residues long. Trimming pared 3 bases from V and 9 bases from J, leaving 11 bases between. The CDR3 sequence is CASSFSGAKAFF. In DNA, the CDR3 is TGTGCCAGCAGTTTCTCCGGGGCGAAAGCTTTCTTT.